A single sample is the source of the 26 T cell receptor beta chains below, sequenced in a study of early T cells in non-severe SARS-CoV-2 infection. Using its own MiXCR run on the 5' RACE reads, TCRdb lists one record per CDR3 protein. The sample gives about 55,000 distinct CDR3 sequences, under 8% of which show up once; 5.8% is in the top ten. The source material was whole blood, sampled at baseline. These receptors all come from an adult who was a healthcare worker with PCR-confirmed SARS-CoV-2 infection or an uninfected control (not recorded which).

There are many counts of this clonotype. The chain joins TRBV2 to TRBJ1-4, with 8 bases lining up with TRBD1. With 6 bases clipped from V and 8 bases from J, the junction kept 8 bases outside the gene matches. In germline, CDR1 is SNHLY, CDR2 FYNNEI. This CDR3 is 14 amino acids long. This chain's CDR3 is CASSLQGGLEKLFF. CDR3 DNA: TGTGCCAGCAGCTTACAGGGGGGACTCGAAAAACTGTTTTTT. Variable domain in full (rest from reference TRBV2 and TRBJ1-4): EPEVTQTPSHQVTQMGQEVILRCVPISNHLYFYWYRQILGQKVEFLVSFYNNEISEKSEIFDDQFSVERPDGSNFTLKIRSTKLEDSAMYFCASSLQGGLEKLFFGSGTQLSVL.

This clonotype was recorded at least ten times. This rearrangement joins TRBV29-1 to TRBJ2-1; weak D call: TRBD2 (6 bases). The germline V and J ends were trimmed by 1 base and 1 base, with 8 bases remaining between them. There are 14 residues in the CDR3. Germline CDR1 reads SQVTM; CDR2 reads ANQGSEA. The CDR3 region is CSVEAGESYNEQFF. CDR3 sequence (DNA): TGCAGCGTTGAAGCGGGGGAGTCCTACAATGAGCAGTTCTTC.

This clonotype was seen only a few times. The CDR3 nucleotides are TGTGCCAGCAGCTTAGCGGGTATGGGGGACTCCCATCTCTTCACAGATACGCAGTATTTT. Translation gives CASSLAGMGDSHLFTDTQYF. The genes are TRBV7-6 and TRBJ2-3; D possibly corresponds to TRBD2 (6 bases). This CDR3 has 20 amino acids. The germline V gene encodes CDR1 SGHVS and CDR2 FNYEAQ. V lost 0 bases and J 2 bases, leaving 24 bases between the germline ends.

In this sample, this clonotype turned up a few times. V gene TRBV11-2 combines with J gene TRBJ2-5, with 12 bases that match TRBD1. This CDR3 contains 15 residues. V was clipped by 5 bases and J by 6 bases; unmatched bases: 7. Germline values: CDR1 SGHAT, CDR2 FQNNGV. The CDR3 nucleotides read TGTGCCAGCAGCCCCGGGACAGGGGGCGAAAAGACCCAGTACTTC. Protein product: CASSPGTGGEKTQYF.

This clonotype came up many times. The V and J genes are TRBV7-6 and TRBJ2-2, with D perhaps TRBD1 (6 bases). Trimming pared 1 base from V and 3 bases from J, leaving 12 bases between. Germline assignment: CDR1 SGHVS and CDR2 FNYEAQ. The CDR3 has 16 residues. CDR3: CASSLDQGRDTGELFF. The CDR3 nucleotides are TGTGCCAGCAGCTTAGACCAGGGGCGGGACACCGGGGAGCTGTTTTTT.

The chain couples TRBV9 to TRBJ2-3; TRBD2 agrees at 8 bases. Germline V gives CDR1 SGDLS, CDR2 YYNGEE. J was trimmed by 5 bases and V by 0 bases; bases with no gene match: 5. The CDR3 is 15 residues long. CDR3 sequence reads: CASSVAPREGDTQYF. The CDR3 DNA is TGTGCCAGCAGCGTAGCCCCCCGGGAGGGAGATACGCAGTATTTT.

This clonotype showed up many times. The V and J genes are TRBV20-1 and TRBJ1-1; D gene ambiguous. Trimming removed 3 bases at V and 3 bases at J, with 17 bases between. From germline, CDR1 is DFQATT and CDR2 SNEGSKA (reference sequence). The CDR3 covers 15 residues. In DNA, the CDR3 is TGCAGTGCTAGTTTCCCTTGGGAAAGGGACACTGAAGCTTTCTTT. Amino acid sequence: CSASFPWERDTEAFF.

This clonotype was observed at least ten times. The CDR3, as DNA: TGTGCCAGCTCACCACTCTATATTCCTAGCTCCTACAATGAGCAGTTCTTC. Translation gives CASSPLYIPSSYNEQFF. The chain employs TRBV18 and TRBJ2-1, with no clear D. V lost 1 base, J lost 0 bases, and 13 bases lay in between. Germline V lookup: CDR1 KGHSH, CDR2 LQKENI. There are 17 residues in the CDR3.

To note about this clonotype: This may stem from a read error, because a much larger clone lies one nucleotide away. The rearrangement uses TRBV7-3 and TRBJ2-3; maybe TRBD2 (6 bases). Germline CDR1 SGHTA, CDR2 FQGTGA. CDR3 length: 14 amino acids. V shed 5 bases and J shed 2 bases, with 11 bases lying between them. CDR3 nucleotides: TGTGCCAGCAGCCCCTGCGGGGACACAGATACGCAGTATTTT. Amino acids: CASSPCGDTDTQYF. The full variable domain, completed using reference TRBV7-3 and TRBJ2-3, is GAGVSQTPSNKVTEKGKYVELRCDPISGHTALYWYRQSLGQGPEFLIYFQGTGAADDSGLPNDRFFAVRPEGSVSTLKIQRTERGDSAVYLCASSPCGDTDTQYFGPGTRLTVL.

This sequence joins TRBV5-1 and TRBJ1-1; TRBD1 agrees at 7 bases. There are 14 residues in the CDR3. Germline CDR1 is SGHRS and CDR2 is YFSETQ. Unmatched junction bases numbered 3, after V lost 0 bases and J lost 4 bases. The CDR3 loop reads CASSLGDSPTEAFF. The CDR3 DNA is TGCGCCAGCAGCTTGGGGGACAGCCCCACTGAAGCTTTCTTT.

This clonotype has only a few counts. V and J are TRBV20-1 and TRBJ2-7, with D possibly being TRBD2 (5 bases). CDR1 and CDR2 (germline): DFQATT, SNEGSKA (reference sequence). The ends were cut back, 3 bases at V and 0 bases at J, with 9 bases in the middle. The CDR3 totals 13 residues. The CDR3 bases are TGCAGTGCTAGTCGAGGGTTCTCCTACGAGCAGTACTTC. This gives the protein CSASRGFSYEQYF.

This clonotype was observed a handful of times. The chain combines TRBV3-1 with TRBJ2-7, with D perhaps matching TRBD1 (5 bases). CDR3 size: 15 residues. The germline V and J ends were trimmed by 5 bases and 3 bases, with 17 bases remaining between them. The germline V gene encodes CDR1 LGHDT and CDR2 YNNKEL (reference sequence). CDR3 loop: CASSFPGQGLYEQYF. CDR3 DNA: TGTGCCAGCAGCTTCCCCGGGCAGGGCCTCTACGAGCAGTACTTC.

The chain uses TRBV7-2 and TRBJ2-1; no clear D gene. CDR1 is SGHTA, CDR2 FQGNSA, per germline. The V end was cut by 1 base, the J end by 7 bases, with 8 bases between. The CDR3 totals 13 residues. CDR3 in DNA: TGTGCCAGCAGCTTAGTGGCTTTTAATGAGCAGTTCTTC. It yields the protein CASSLVAFNEQFF.

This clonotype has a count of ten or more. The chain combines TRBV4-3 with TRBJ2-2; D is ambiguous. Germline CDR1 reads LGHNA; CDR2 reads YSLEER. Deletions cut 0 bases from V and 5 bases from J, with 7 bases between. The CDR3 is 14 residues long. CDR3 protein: CASSQDTRTGELFF. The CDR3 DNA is TGCGCCAGCAGCCAAGATACGCGGACCGGGGAGCTGTTTTTT.

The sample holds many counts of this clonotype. CDR3 in amino acids: CASSLEHEGETQYF. In DNA form, the CDR3 reads TGTGCCAGCAGCTTAGAACACGAGGGAGAGACCCAGTACTTC. V usage is TRBV7-7 and J usage is TRBJ2-5, with D possibly matching TRBD2 (5 bases). Germline values: CDR1 SSHAT, CDR2 FNYEAQ (reference sequence). The CDR3 spans 14 residues. V lost 1 base and J 4 bases, leaving 10 bases between the germline ends.

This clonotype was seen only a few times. The CDR3 DNA reads TGTGCCTGGAGCAGGGGACTAGCGGGTGTCTACGAGCAGTACTTC. This gives the protein CAWSRGLAGVYEQYF. V is TRBV30 and J is TRBJ2-7, with 12 bases lining up with TRBD2. V was pared by 3 bases and J by 3 bases, with 6 bases of the junction left unmatched. The germline V gene encodes CDR1 GTSNPN and CDR2 SVGIG (reference sequence). The CDR3 is 15 amino acids.

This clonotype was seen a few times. The DNA of the CDR3 is TGTGCCAGCAGCTTCCGACGGGGCGTAGAGACCCAGTACTTC. This sequence encodes CASSFRRGVETQYF. The V and J genes are TRBV7-2 and TRBJ2-5; tentatively, D is TRBD1 or TRBD2 (5 bases each). Trimming stripped 3 bases from V and 4 bases from J, with 12 bases between. The CDR3 is 14 residues long. The V gene's germline CDR1 is SGHTA and CDR2 FQGNSA.

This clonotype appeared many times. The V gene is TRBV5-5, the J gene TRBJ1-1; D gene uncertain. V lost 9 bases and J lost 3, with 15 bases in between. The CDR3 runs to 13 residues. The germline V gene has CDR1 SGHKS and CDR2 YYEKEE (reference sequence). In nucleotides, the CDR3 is TGTGCCACCTCACGAATTTACGACACTGAAGCTTTCTTT. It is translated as CATSRIYDTEAFF.

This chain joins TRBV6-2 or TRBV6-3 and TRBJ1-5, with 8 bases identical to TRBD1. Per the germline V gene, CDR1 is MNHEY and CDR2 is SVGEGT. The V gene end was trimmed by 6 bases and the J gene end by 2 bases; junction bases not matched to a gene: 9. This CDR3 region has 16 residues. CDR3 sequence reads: CASRDGQGGGNQPQHF. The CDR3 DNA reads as TGTGCCAGCAGAGACGGACAGGGTGGAGGCAATCAGCCCCAGCATTTT.

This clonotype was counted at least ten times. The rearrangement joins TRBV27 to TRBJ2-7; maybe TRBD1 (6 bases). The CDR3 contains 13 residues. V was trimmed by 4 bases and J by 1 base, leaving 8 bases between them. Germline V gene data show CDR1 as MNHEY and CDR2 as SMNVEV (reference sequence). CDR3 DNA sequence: TGTGCCAGCAGTTGGCAGGGGTCCTACGAGCAGTACTTC. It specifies CASSWQGSYEQYF.

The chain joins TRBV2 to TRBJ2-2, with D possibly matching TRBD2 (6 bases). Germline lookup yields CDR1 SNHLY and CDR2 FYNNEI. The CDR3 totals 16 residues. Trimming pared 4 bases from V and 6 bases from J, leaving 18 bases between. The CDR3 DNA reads TGTGCCAGCAGTGTGGGGGAGGTTAGGGCGGCCGGGGAGCTGTTTTTT. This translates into CASSVGEVRAAGELFF.

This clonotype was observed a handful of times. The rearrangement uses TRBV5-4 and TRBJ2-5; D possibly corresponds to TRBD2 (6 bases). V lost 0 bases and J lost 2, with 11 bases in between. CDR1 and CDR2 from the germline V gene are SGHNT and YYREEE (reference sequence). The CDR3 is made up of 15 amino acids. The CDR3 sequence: CASSLDGGSQETQYF. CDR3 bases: TGTGCCAGCAGCTTGGATGGAGGGAGTCAAGAGACCCAGTACTTC.

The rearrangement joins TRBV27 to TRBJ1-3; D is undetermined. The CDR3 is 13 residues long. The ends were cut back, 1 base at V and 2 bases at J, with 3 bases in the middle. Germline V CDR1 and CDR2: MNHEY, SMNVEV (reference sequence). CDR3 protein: CASSLWAGNTIYF. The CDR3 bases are TGTGCCAGCAGTTTATGGGCTGGAAACACCATATATTTT.

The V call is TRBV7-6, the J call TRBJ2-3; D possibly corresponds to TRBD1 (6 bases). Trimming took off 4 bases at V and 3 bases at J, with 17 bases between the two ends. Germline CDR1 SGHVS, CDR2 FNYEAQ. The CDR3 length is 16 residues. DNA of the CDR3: TGTGCCAGCAGCTCCACCGGGACACCCGGGACAGATACGCAGTATTTT. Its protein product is CASSSTGTPGTDTQYF.

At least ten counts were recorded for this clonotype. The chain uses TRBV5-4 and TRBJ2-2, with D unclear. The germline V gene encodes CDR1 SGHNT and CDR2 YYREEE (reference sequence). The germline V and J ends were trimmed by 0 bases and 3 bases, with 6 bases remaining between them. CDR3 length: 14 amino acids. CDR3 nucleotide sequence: TGTGCCAGCAGCTTGGCCGCAGACACCGGGGAGCTGTTTTTT. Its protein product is CASSLAADTGELFF. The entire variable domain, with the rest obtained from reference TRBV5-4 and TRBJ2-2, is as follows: ETGVTQSPTHLIKTRGQQVTLRCSSQSGHNTVSWYQQALGQGPQFIFQYYREEENGRGNFPPRFSGLQFPNYSSELNVNALELDDSALYLCASSLAADTGELFFGEGSRLTVL.

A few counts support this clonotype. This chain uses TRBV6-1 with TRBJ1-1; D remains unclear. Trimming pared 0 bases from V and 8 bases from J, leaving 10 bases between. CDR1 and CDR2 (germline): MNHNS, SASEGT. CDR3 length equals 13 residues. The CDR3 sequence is CASSEAHGGEAFF. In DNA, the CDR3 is TGTGCCAGCAGTGAAGCGCATGGAGGGGAAGCTTTCTTT.